The text below deals with one T cell receptor (beta chain). Assay: immunoSEQ multiplex PCR; the TCRdb copy retains only in-frame clones and omits some. In the table there are 90,000 or so clones, roughly 80% of which are singletons. This entry is derived from a study of control samples from healthy donors and cancer patients. V shed 4 bases and J shed 8 bases, with 12 bases lying between them. CDR1 and CDR2 from the germline V gene are MNHNY and SVGAGI (reference sequence). The CDR3 has 14 amino acids. This rearrangement joins TRBV6-6 to TRBJ1-6; weak D call: TRBD1 (6 bases). The source is a man younger than 45 in good health. The sample taken for sequencing was blood. The CDR3 here is CASSWGPADSPLHF. Here the CDR3 DNA reads TGTGCCAGCAGTTGGGGGCCCGCCGATTCACCCCTCCACTTT.